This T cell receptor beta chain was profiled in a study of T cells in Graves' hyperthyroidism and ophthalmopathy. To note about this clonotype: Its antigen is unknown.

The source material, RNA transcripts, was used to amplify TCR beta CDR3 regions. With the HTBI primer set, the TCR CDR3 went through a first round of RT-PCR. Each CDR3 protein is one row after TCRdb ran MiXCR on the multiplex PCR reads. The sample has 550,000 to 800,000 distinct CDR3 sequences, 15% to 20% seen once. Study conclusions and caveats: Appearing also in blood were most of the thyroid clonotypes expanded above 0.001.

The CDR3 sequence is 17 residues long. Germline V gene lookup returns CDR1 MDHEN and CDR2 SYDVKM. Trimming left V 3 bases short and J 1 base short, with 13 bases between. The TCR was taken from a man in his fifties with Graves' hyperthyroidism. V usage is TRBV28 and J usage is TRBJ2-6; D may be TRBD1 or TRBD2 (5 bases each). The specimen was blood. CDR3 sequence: CASSLGFRESGANVLTF. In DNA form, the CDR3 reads TGTGCCAGCAGTTTGGGTTTCAGGGAGTCTGGGGCCAACGTCCTGACTTTC. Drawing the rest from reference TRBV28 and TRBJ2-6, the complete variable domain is DVKVTQSSRYLVKRTGEKVFLECVQDMDHENMFWYRQDPGLGLRLIYFSYDVKMKEKGDIPEGYSVSREKKERFSLILESASTNQTSMYLCASSLGFRESGANVLTFGAGSRLTVL.